These 30 T cell receptor beta chains were all obtained from the same sample, sequenced in a study of metastatic and nonmetastatic thyroid tumors. Thyroid surgery had not been preceded by any treatment in any patient. TCRdb used MiXCR to call clones anew from the PCR reads. The table lists around 4,500 clones, roughly 18% of them singletons. Sample: adjacent normal tissue. All receptors come from a female donor with papillary thyroid cancer or a benign thyroid nodule (not recorded which). Some clones in this sample may be carry-over from other donors' samples.

The DNA of the CDR3 is TGTGCCAGCAGTTTCCTCCACTACGAGCAGTACTTC. Residues: CASSFLHYEQYF. V and J are TRBV28 and TRBJ2-7; no definite D call. Germline assignment: CDR1 MDHEN and CDR2 SYDVKM. The CDR3 sequence is 12 residues long. V gave up 3 bases and J gave up 3 bases, with 6 bases separating them.

This clone was picked up a small number of times. The chain employs TRBV27 and TRBJ2-4; D is ambiguous. Trimming left V 5 bases short and J 13 bases short, with 24 bases between. CDR1 is MNHEY, CDR2 SMNVEV, per germline (reference sequence). The CDR3 has 15 residues. The CDR3: CASSPNVGYGKIQYF. In DNA form, the CDR3 reads TGTGCCAGCAGTCCCAATGTGGGGTACGGAAAAATCCAGTACTTC.

The V call is TRBV11-1, the J call TRBJ2-5; D is perhaps TRBD1 or TRBD2 (6 bases each). In germline, CDR1 is SGHAT, CDR2 FQDESV (reference sequence). The CDR3 has 16 residues. The V gene lost 5 bases and the J gene lost 4 bases, with 20 bases spanning the gap. CDR3 protein: CASSIQPRGTSETQYF. CDR3 in DNA: TGTGCCAGCAGCATACAACCACGGGGGACATCAGAGACCCAGTACTTC.

The rearrangement joins TRBV20-1 to TRBJ2-7, with 8 bases aligning to TRBD1. Germline V gene sequence: CDR1 DFQATT, CDR2 SNEGSKA (reference sequence). V lost 2 bases and J lost 1; bases outside the gene matches: 7. The CDR3 has 15 residues. The DNA for the CDR3 is TGCAGTGCTAGACAACAGGGGGAAGATTCCTACGAGCAGTACTTC. Translating it yields CSARQQGEDSYEQYF.

This clone has a handful of counts. The V gene is TRBV2, the J gene TRBJ1-2; 9 bases fit TRBD1. After removal of 7 bases from V and 5 bases from J, the junction contained 11 bases not matched to a gene. Germline values: CDR1 SNHLY, CDR2 FYNNEI. The length of the CDR3 is 15 residues. The CDR3, as DNA: TGTGCCAGCACTATGAATGAAGGGACAGGGTATGGCTACACCTTC. Protein sequence: CASTMNEGTGYGYTF.

This clone qualifies as medium-sized. The junction differs from germline at one of its ends, possibly a read error. V is TRBV20-1 and J is TRBJ1-2; no reliable D call. The germline V gene has CDR1 DFQATT and CDR2 SNEGSKA (reference sequence). This CDR3 contains 11 residues. The CDR3: CSASGDYGYTF. The CDR3 nucleotides read TGCAGCGCTAGTGGTGACTATGGCTACACCTTC.

The chain couples TRBV28 to TRBJ1-2, with D possibly matching TRBD1 (5 bases). The germline gives CDR1 MDHEN, CDR2 SYDVKM. The CDR3 totals 12 residues. V lost 5 bases to trimming and J lost 8 bases, with 12 bases between them. CDR3 DNA sequence: TGTGCCAGCAGTCCGGGGGAGAGGGGCTACACCTTC. It specifies CASSPGERGYTF.

This clone was observed at least ten times. V is TRBV7-6 and J is TRBJ2-7; 7 nucleotides agree with TRBD1. The germline gives CDR1 SGHVS, CDR2 FNYEAQ. CDR3 length: 16 amino acids. Trimming took 1 base from V and 0 from J; bases not matched to a gene: 6. The CDR3, as DNA: TGTGCCAGCAGCTTAGGTGGACAGGAATCCTCCTACGAGCAGTACTTC. Its protein is CASSLGGQESSYEQYF.

Only a few counts were recorded for this clone. CDR3 sequence reads: CASTPQVCSSYNSPLHF. The CDR3, as DNA: TGTGCCAGCACTCCGCAGGTATGTAGCTCCTATAATTCACCCCTCCACTTT. V is TRBV6-5 and J is TRBJ1-6; D uncertain. In germline, CDR1 is MNHEY, CDR2 SVGAGI. The length of the CDR3 is 17 residues. The V end lost 7 bases, the J end lost 0 bases, and 16 bases lay between the germline ends.

The chain is built from TRBV20-1 and TRBJ2-1, with a tentative D call TRBD1 (7 bases). This CDR3 contains 14 residues. Trimming left V 0 bases short and J 6 bases short, with 12 bases between. Per the germline V gene, CDR1 is DFQATT and CDR2 is SNEGSKA (reference sequence). Here the CDR3 reads CSARDRQGLNEQFF. The CDR3 DNA reads TGCAGTGCTAGAGATCGACAGGGACTCAATGAGCAGTTCTTC.

By frequency in the sample, this clone is medium-sized. This chain connects TRBV7-3 to TRBJ2-2; D is unclear. CDR1 and CDR2 from the germline V gene are SGHTA and FQGTGA. The ends were cut back, 0 bases at V and 7 bases at J, with 12 bases in the middle. The CDR3 loop spans 15 amino acids. CDR3 nucleotide sequence: TGTGCCAGCAGCTTAACGAACGCAGGCGACGGGGAGCTGTTTTTT. Translating gives CASSLTNAGDGELFF.

The chain carries TRBV11-1 and TRBJ2-2, with TRBD1 identical over 9 bases. Germline V gene lookup returns CDR1 SGHAT and CDR2 FQDESV (reference sequence). CDR3 length equals 19 residues. With V trimmed by 4 bases and J by 1 base, 13 bases remained unmatched. The CDR3 DNA sequence: TGTGCCAGCAGCTCCGGGACAGGGCCTGTGTCCGTGAACACCGGGGAGCTGTTTTTT. Its translation is CASSSGTGPVSVNTGELFF.

The gene calls are TRBV6-2 or TRBV6-3 and TRBJ1-2, with 7 positions matching TRBD1. CDR3 length equals 15 residues. Germline values: CDR1 MNHEY, CDR2 SVGEGT. Unmatched junction bases numbered 6, after V lost 0 bases and J lost 5 bases. CDR3 in DNA: TGTGCCAGCAGTTACTCGGGAACAGGGGCGTATGGCTACACCTTC. Amino acid sequence: CASSYSGTGAYGYTF.

The genes are TRBV27 and TRBJ1-5; D gene uncertain. The CDR3 runs to 11 residues. Germline V gene data show CDR1 as MNHEY and CDR2 as SMNVEV (reference sequence). V was cut by 6 bases and J by 2 bases, with 2 bases left in between. For the CDR3, the DNA is TGTGCCAGCAGAGGCAATCAGCCCCAGCATTTT. Its protein is CASRGNQPQHF.

This clone is medium-sized (0.01 to 0.1%) by share. V is TRBV7-9 and J is TRBJ2-1; D is possibly TRBD1 or TRBD2 (6 bases each). From germline, CDR1 is SEHNR and CDR2 FQNEAQ (reference sequence). Between the trimmed V and J ends, which lost 6 bases and 6 bases, there was a span of 12 bases. The CDR3 contains 13 residues. The CDR3 loop is CASRTQGGNEQFF. The CDR3 nucleotides are TGTGCCAGCAGGACACAGGGAGGCAATGAGCAGTTCTTC. Complete variable domain (other parts from reference TRBV7-9 and TRBJ2-1): DTGVSQNPRHKITKRGQNVTFRCDPISEHNRLYWYRQTLGQGPEFLTYFQNEAQLEKSRLLSDRFSAERPKGSFSTLEIQRTEQGDSAMYLCASRTQGGNEQFFGPGTRLTVL.

By share of the sample, this clone is medium-sized. V usage is TRBV6-1 and J usage is TRBJ1-1, with 10 bases aligning to TRBD1. CDR1 MNHNS and CDR2 SASEGT come from the germline V gene. V shed 1 base, J shed 8 bases, and the junction held 16 bases outside the gene matches. The CDR3 consists of 18 residues. The CDR3 is CASSEGWGTGARRREAFF. The CDR3 DNA follows: TGTGCCAGCAGTGAAGGGTGGGGGACAGGGGCAAGGAGAAGGGAAGCTTTCTTT.

By sample share, this clone is medium-sized. The chain has TRBV12-3 or TRBV12-4 and TRBJ1-2, with TRBD1 identical over 8 bases. CDR3 size: 17 residues. V was pared by 2 bases and J by 4 bases, with 12 bases of the junction left unmatched. CDR3 nucleotides: TGTGCCAGCAGTTTAAGAGGTTCTCGGGACAGGACCTATGGCTACACCTTC. Translating gives CASSLRGSRDRTYGYTF.

This clone appeared many times. V and J are TRBV11-1 and TRBJ2-7, with 7 nucleotides matching TRBD1. Per germline, CDR1 SGHAT and CDR2 FQDESV (reference sequence). The CDR3 is 13 amino acids. V gave up 3 bases and J gave up 7 bases; unmatched junction bases: 6. CDR3 in DNA: TGTGCCAGCAGCTTCTCACAGGGGCAAGAGCAGTACGTC. It codes for CASSFSQGQEQYV.

A note on this clone: Mismatch with germline at one junction end may stem from a read error. The V and J genes are TRBV11-3 and TRBJ2-1; D might be TRBD1 (6 bases). This CDR3 spans 12 amino acids. From germline, CDR1 is SGHNT and CDR2 YENEEA. DNA for the CDR3: TGTGCCAGCATCTTTGGGGGCCATGAGCATTTCTTC. It codes for CASIFGGHEHFF.

In its sample, this clone was seen many times. This same CDR3 is encoded by further DNA sequences in the sample. The chain uses TRBV20-1 and TRBJ2-1; 7 bases map to TRBD2. Germline CDR1 and CDR2: DFQATT and SNEGSKA (reference sequence). The V and J ends lost 0 bases and 0 bases, in that order; junction bases with no gene match: 8. The CDR3 is made up of 17 amino acids. CDR3 region: CSARDSSRGSSYNEQFF. Here the CDR3 DNA reads TGCAGTGCTAGAGATTCGTCGCGGGGGAGCTCCTACAATGAGCAGTTCTTC.

In this sample, this clone turned up a few times. At one boundary the junction diverges from the germline segment, which might be a read error. V usage is TRBV5-1 and J usage is TRBJ1-1; D is undetermined. Germline V gene lookup returns CDR1 SGHRS and CDR2 YFSETQ. The CDR3 runs to 15 residues. CDR3 in amino acids: CASSLVAGMSTEAFF. The CDR3 DNA reads TGCGCCAGCAGCTTGGTGGCGGGGATGAGCACTGAAGCTTTCTTC.

In this sample, this clone turned up many times. A read error is possible here, since a much larger clone lies one base away. The chain employs TRBV7-9 and TRBJ1-1; D perhaps matches TRBD1 (6 bases). Germline-derived CDR1 and CDR2 are SEHNR and FQNEAQ (reference sequence). The length of the CDR3 is 15 residues. The CDR3 coding sequence is TGTGCCAGCAGCTTAGCGAGGATCGGGGACACTGAAGCTCTCTTT. This encodes CASSLARIGDTEALF.

V is TRBV10-2 and J is TRBJ1-2; no firm D call. This CDR3 spans 12 amino acids. CDR1 and CDR2 (germline): WSHSY, SAAADI. Between the trimmed V and J ends, which lost 3 bases and 8 bases, there was a span of 10 bases. The CDR3 DNA is TGCGCCAGCAGTGAAGAGCCGGGGGGCTACACCTTC. Translation: CASSEEPGGYTF.

V usage is TRBV28 and J usage is TRBJ2-1; TRBD2 matches at 10 bases. With V trimmed by 5 bases and J by 9 bases, 7 bases remained unmatched. The germline gives CDR1 MDHEN, CDR2 SYDVKM. CDR3 length: 14 amino acids. The CDR3 loop reads CASSTLAGESEQFF. The CDR3 bases are TGTGCCAGCAGTACCCTAGCGGGAGAAAGTGAGCAGTTCTTC.

The chain recombines TRBV5-1 with TRBJ2-2, with a weak D call TRBD1 (5 bases). V was clipped by 0 bases and J by 5 bases, with 11 bases between them. CDR3 size: 15 residues. Germline assignment: CDR1 SGHRS and CDR2 YFSETQ. The CDR3 bases are TGCGCCAGCAGCTTGGCCAGGGTAGGAACCGGGGAGCTGTTTTTT. As protein: CASSLARVGTGELFF.

This clone was found a few times. The CDR3 DNA reads as TGTGCCAGCAGCTCCACCGGGACGGTCTACGAGCAGTACTTC. Translation: CASSSTGTVYEQYF. This chain connects TRBV7-8 to TRBJ2-7; D possibly matches TRBD1 or TRBD2 (5 bases each). Trimming removed 4 bases from V and 3 bases from J, with 13 bases in between. Looked up from germline, CDR1 is SGHVS and CDR2 is FQNEAQ. The length of the CDR3 is 14 residues.

This clone was seen many times. A much larger clone differs by one base, so this may be a read error. The rearrangement links TRBV20-1 to TRBJ2-1; weak D call: TRBD1 (6 bases). Trimming removed 2 bases at V and 5 bases at J, with 13 bases between. Germline CDR1 is DFQATT and CDR2 is SNEGSKA (reference sequence). The CDR3 runs to 14 residues. The CDR3 loop is CSARQGISDNEQFF. The CDR3 bases are TGCAGTGCTAGACAGGGGATATCCGACAATGAGCAGTTCTTC.

V is TRBV11-1 and J is TRBJ2-2; the match to TRBD2 covers 10 bases. Germline trimming cut 5 bases from V and 3 bases from J; bases unmatched to any gene: 6. This CDR3 spans 16 amino acids. Germline V gene data show CDR1 as SGHAT and CDR2 as FQDESV (reference sequence). The CDR3 sequence is CASSPRTSGDTGELFF. The CDR3 DNA reads as TGTGCCAGCAGCCCAAGGACTAGCGGCGACACCGGGGAGCTGTTTTTT. Filled out from reference TRBV11-1 and TRBJ2-2, the complete variable domain reads EAEVAQSPRYKITEKSQAVAFWCDPISGHATLYWYRQILGQGPELLVQFQDESVVDDSQLPKDRFSAERLKGVDSTLKIQPAELGDSAMYLCASSPRTSGDTGELFFGEGSRLTVL.

The sample holds many counts of this clone. Other DNA sequences in this sample translate to the same CDR3. The rearrangement joins TRBV20-1 to TRBJ1-5; no definite D call. The V end lost 3 bases, the J end lost 7 bases, and 19 bases lay between the germline ends. The CDR3 contains 15 residues. Looked up from germline, CDR1 is DFQATT and CDR2 is SNEGSKA (reference sequence). The CDR3 spells CSASLYHGPNQPQHF. In nucleotides, the CDR3 is TGCAGTGCTAGTTTGTATCACGGTCCTAACCAGCCCCAGCATTTT.

This clone has only one observation. This chain uses TRBV20-1 with TRBJ1-5; maybe TRBD1 (5 bases). CDR3 length equals 14 residues. Germline-derived CDR1 and CDR2 are DFQATT and SNEGSKA (reference sequence). Between the trimmed V and J ends, which lost 4 bases and 6 bases, there was a span of 16 bases. The CDR3 nucleotides read TGCAGTGCTACCAAGGTTGGGGGGAGTCAGCCCCAGCATTTT. Protein product: CSATKVGGSQPQHF.